This TCR beta chain is from a study of Graves' ophthalmopathy and Graves' hyperthyroidism. Notes on this clonotype: One end of the junction is discordant with germline, which a read error may explain.

The study amplified TCR beta CDR3 regions using RNA transcripts. The workflow started with a first-round RT-PCR run with HTBI primers and then moved on to a second-round multiplex PCR. TCRdb redid the calling of the multiplex PCR reads with MiXCR, one entry per CDR3 protein. The sample holds 300,000 to 400,000 distinct CDR3 sequences, 17% seen once. The CDR3 has 15 residues. The V gene's germline CDR1 is MNHNS and CDR2 SASEGT. The sequencing sample was made of peripheral blood. The sequence was obtained from an adult man with Graves' ophthalmopathy. The J gene is TRBJ1-2, the V gene TRBV6-1; D is perhaps TRBD1 (5 bases). Here the CDR3 DNA reads TGTGCCAGCAGTCAACGAATAGGGGTGGACTATGGCTACATCTTC. Its translation is CASSQRIGVDYGYIF.